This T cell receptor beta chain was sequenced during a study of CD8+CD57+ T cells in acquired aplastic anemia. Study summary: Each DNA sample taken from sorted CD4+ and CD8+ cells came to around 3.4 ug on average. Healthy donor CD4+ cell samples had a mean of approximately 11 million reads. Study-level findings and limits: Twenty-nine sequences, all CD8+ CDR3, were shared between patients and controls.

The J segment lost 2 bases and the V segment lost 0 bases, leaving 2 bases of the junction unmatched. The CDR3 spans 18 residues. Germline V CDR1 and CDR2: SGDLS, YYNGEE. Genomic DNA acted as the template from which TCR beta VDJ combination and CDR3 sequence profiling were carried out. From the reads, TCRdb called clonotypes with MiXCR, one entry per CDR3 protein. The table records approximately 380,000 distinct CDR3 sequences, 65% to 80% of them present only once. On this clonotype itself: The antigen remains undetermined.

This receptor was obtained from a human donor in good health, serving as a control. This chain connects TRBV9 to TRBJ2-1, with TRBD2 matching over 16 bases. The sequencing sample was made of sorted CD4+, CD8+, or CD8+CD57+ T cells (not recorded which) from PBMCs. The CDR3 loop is CASSVEGLAGGPYNEQFF. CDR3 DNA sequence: TGTGCCAGCAGCGTAGAGGGACTAGCGGGGGGGCCCTACAATGAGCAGTTCTTC.